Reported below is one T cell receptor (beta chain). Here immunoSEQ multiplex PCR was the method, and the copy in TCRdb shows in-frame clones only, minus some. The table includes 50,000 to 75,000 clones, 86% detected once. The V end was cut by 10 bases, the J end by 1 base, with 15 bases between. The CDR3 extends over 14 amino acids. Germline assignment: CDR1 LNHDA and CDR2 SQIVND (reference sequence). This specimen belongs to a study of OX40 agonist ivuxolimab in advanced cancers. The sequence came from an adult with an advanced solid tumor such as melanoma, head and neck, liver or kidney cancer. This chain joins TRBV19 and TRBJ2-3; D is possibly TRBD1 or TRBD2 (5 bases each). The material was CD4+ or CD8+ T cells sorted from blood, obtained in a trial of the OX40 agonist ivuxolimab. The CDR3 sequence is CATGRGPGTDTQYF. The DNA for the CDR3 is TGTGCCACTGGAAGGGGACCCGGCACAGATACGCAGTATTTT.